This TCR beta chain derives from a study of cytomegalovirus exposure and HLA in healthy donors. Study-wide results and limits: An analysis was carried out at a later point. It showed that HLA-associated TCR beta chains were more clonally expanded than equally common non-associated chains. Roughly even sequencing depth across donors was the assumption behind the presence/absence analyses. Reportedly, diagnosis of cytomegalovirus status by the classifier showed high specificity and sensitivity.

Amplification used 60 Vbeta primers and 13 Jbeta primers. Assay used: immunoSEQ multiplex PCR; TCRdb lists only in-frame clones, some missing. This table has some 94,000 clones, around 77% appearing once. To note about this clone: Antigen specificity is unknown.

The V and J ends lost 0 bases and 10 bases, in that order; junction bases with no gene match: 10. The CDR3 length is 15 residues. In germline, CDR1 is SGDLS, CDR2 YYNGEE. The rearrangement joins TRBV9 to TRBJ2-1, with 7 bases that match TRBD2. Sequenced input: PBMCs. This TCR came from a man aged 35 to 55 in good health and CMV-seronegative. CDR3 nucleotide sequence: TGTGCCAGCAGCGTAGACCCCAGCGGGAATCAGGAGCAGTTCTTC. Translation gives CASSVDPSGNQEQFF.